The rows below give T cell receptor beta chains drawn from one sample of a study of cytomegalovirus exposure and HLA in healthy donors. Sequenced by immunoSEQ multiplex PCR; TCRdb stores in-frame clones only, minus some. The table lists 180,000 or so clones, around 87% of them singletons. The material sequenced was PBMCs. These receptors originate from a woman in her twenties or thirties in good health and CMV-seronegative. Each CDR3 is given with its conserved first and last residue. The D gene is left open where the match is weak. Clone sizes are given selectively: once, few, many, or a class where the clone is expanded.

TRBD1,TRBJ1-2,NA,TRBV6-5,CASSFYRGGIGYTF,TGTGCCAGCAGTTTTTACAGGGGAGGAATTGGCTACACCTTC
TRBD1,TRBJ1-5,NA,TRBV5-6,CASSRDRGRNQPQHF,TGTGCCAGCAGCAGGGACAGGGGACGCAATCAGCCCCAGCATTTT
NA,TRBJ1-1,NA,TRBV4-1,CASSRDETGSTEAFF,TGCGCCAGCAGCCGAGACGAAACAGGGTCCACTGAAGCTTTCTTT
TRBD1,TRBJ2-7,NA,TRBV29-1,CSVEGQGAKGEQYF,TGCAGCGTTGAAGGACAGGGGGCAAAAGGCGAGCAGTACTTC
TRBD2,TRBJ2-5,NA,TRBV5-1,CASSPTTSVWGKTQYF,TGCGCCAGCAGCCCTACTACTAGCGTCTGGGGGAAGACCCAGTACTTC
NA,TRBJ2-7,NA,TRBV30,CAWSGGAGWAYEQYF,TGTGCCTGGAGTGGTGGAGCCGGATGGGCCTACGAGCAGTACTTC
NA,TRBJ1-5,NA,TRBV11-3,CASSDREVSNQPQHF,TGTGCCAGCAGCGACCGGGAAGTCAGCAATCAGCCCCAGCATTTT
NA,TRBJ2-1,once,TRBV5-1,CASSLEAGTSSYNEQFF,TGCGCCAGCAGCTTGGAGGCAGGGACAAGCTCCTACAATGAGCAGTTCTTC
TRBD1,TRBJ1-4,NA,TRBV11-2,CATARGGIEKLFF,TGTGCCACCGCCCGAGGGGGCATCGAAAAACTGTTTTTT
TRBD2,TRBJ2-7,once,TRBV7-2,CASSLVTSGSHEQYF,TGTGCCAGCAGCTTAGTAACTAGCGGAAGCCACGAGCAGTACTTC